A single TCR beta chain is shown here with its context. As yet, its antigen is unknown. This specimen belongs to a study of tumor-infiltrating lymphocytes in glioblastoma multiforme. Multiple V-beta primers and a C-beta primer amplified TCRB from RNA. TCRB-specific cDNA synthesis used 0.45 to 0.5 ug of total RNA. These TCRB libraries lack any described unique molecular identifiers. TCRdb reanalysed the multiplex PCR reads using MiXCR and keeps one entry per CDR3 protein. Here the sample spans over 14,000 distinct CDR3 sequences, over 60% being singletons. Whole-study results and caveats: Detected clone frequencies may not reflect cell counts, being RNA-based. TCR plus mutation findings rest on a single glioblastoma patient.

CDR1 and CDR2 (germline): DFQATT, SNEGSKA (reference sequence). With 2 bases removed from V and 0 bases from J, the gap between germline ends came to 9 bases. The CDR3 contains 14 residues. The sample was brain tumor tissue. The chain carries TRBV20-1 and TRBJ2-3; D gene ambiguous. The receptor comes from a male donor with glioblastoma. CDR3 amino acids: CSARQHSSTDTQYF. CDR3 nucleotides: TGCAGTGCTAGACAGCACTCTAGCACAGATACGCAGTATTTT.